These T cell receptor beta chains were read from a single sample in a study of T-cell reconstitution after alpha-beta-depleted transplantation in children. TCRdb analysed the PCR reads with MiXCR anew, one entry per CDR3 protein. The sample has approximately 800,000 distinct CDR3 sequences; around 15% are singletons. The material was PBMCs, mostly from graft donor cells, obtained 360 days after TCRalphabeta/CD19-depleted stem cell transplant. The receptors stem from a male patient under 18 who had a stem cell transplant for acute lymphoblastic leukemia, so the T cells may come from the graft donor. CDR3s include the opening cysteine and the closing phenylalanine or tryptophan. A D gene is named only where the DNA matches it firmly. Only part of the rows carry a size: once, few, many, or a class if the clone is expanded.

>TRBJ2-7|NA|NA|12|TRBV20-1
CSAHRVVHEQYF
TGCAGTGCCCACAGGGTTGTCCACGAGCAGTACTTC
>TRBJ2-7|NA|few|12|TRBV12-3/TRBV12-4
CASRLSPSEQYF
TGTGCCAGCAGGCTATCGCCCAGCGAGCAGTACTTC
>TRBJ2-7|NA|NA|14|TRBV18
CASSPQGLNYEQYF
TGTGCCAGCTCACCGCAGGGGTTGAACTACGAGCAGTACTTC
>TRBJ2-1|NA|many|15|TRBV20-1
CSARRSGISYNEQFF
TGCAGTGCTAGAAGAAGCGGAATCTCCTACAATGAGCAGTTCTTC
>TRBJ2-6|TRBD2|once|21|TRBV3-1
CASSQDLKGLAGWAGANVLTF
TGTGCCAGCAGCCAAGATCTTAAGGGACTAGCGGGTTGGGCTGGGGCCAACGTCCTGACTTTC
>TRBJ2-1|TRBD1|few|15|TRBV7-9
CASRGVDRVGNEQFF
TGTGCCAGCAGGGGTGTGGACAGGGTGGGAAATGAGCAGTTCTTC
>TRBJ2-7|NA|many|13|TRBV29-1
CSVEEGLTYEQYF
TGCAGCGTTGAGGAGGGGCTGACCTACGAGCAGTACTTC
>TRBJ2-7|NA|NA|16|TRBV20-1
CSAPLSARAASSEQYF
TGCAGTGCCCCCCTCTCGGCTCGGGCTGCGAGCTCCGAGCAGTACTTC
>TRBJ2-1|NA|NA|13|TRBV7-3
CASRFLAANEQFF
TGTGCCAGCAGGTTCCTTGCGGCAAATGAGCAGTTCTTC
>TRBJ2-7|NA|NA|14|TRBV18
CASSPRQFADEQYF
TGTGCCAGCTCACCACGACAGTTTGCGGACGAGCAGTACTTC
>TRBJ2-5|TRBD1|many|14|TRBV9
CASSAWDSQETQYF
TGTGCCAGCAGCGCGTGGGACAGCCAAGAGACCCAGTACTTC
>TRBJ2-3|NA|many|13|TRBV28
CASSLWTWDTQYF
TGTGCCAGCAGTTTATGGACATGGGATACGCAGTATTTT
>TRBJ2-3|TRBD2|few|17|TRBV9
CASSGWTGGGLTDTQYF
TGTGCCAGCAGCGGGTGGACTGGGGGAGGGCTCACAGATACGCAGTATTTT
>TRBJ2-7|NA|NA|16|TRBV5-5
CASSPPLGAAPYEQYF
TGTGCCAGCAGCCCACCGTTAGGGGCCGCGCCCTACGAGCAGTACTTC
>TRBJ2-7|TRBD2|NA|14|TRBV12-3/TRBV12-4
CASSWGGPNYEQYF
TGTGCCAGCAGTTGGGGGGGTCCAAACTACGAGCAGTACTTC
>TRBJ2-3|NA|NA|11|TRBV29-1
CSVGATDTQYF
TGCAGCGTGGGAGCCACAGATACGCAGTATTTT
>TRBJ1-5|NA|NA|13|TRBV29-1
CSVVTRSNQPQHF
TGCAGCGTTGTCACTCGGAGCAATCAGCCCCAGCATTTT
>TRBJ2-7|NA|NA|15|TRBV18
CASSPSDASSYEQYF
TGTGCCAGCTCACCTTCCGACGCGAGCTCCTACGAGCAGTACTTC
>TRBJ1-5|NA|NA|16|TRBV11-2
CASRVLLGRRNQPQHF
TGTGCCAGCAGGGTACTTCTGGGACGGAGAAATCAGCCCCAGCATTTT
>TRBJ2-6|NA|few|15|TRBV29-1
CSGPLLRLGANVLTF
TGCAGTGGTCCTCTACTCCGGCTGGGGGCCAACGTCCTGACTTTC
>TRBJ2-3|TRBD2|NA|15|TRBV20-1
CSADREVSRTDTQYF
TGCAGTGCTGATCGGGAGGTGTCACGGACAGATACGCAGTATTTT
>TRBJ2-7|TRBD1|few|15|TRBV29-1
CSVAAPGQASYEQYF
TGCAGCGTTGCGGCCCCGGGACAGGCCTCCTACGAGCAGTACTTC
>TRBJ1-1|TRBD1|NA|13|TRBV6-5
CASRWTGNTEAFF
TGTGCCAGCAGGTGGACAGGGAACACTGAAGCTTTCTTT